These 32 T cell receptor beta chains were sequenced from one sample in a study of blood T cell repertoires in COVID-19 (TCRdb year 2020). Receptor amplification or capture employed the immunoSEQ multiplex PCR assay. The source is immuneACCESS, and TCRdb retained only in-frame sequences with V and J called. Part of the clones is not carried over; for the studies checked, unresolved V genes explain less than half of this, and the remainder is unexplained. For this sample the table gives 190,000 or so clones, of which approximately 78% were detected only once. The top ten clonotypes cover 2.5% to 3.5% of the sample. Sequences were obtained from peripheral blood. These receptors all come from a woman at least 80 years old with active or convalescent COVID-19.

The table lists this clone with a few counts. V gene TRBV5-5 combines with J gene TRBJ2-1, with a tentative D call TRBD1 (6 bases). V was pared by 4 bases and J by 2 bases, with 13 bases between. The CDR3 runs 15 residues. Germline CDR1 reads SGHKS; CDR2 reads YYEKEE (reference sequence). CDR3 coding DNA: TGTGCCAGCAGCGCTGGGACAACAACCTACAATGAGCAGTTCTTC. Translation: CASSAGTTTYNEQFF.

The CDR3 nucleotides are TGTGCCAGCAGCCCTCCAGGGACTAGGGAGCAGCCCCAGCATTTT. Its protein is CASSPPGTREQPQHF. The chain carries TRBV7-9 and TRBJ1-5; possible D gene TRBD1, 5 bases. Germline lookup yields CDR1 SEHNR and CDR2 FQNEAQ (reference sequence). CDR3 length equals 15 residues. The ends were cut back, 5 bases at V and 7 bases at J, with 18 bases in the middle.

The chain joins TRBV6-1 to TRBJ1-2; 8 positions match TRBD1. CDR3 length: 15 amino acids. The germline V gene encodes CDR1 MNHNS and CDR2 SASEGT. V lost 1 base to trimming and J lost 8 bases; unmatched junction nucleotides: 9. The CDR3 protein is CASSEEGQARGGYTF. CDR3 in DNA: TGTGCCAGCAGTGAAGAGGGACAGGCTAGAGGAGGCTACACCTTC.

J is TRBJ2-1 and V is TRBV19; D perhaps matches TRBD2 (5 bases). V lost 1 base and J lost 4, with 11 bases in between. Germline assignment: CDR1 LNHDA and CDR2 SQIVND (reference sequence). This CDR3 comprises 15 residues. DNA for the CDR3: TGTGCCAGTAGTATAGGCGGGTTTTCTTACAATGAGCAGTTCTTC. As protein: CASSIGGFSYNEQFF.

The chain couples TRBV5-4 to TRBJ1-2; TRBD1 agrees at 9 bases. Germline V gene sequence: CDR1 SGHNT, CDR2 YYREEE (reference sequence). J gave up 7 bases and V 0 bases, and 13 bases lay outside the gene matches. The CDR3 runs to 17 residues. The CDR3 coding sequence is TGTGCCAGCAGCTTGGCGTTATTACAGGGGGCCAGGGTTGGCTACACCTTC. Protein product: CASSLALLQGARVGYTF.

The rearrangement links TRBV3-1 (or the pseudogene TRBV3-2) to TRBJ2-1, with 7 nucleotides matching TRBD1. The CDR3 spans 13 residues. Trimming cost V 3 bases and J 9 bases; bases outside gene matches: 5. Per germline, CDR1 LGHDT and CDR2 YNNKEL (reference sequence). This chain's CDR3 is CASSHLGTAEQFF. DNA for the CDR3: TGTGCCAGCAGCCACCTAGGGACAGCTGAGCAGTTCTTC.

V usage is TRBV2 and J usage is TRBJ2-3, with D possibly matching TRBD1 (6 bases). CDR1 is SNHLY and CDR2 is FYNNEI in the germline V gene. Trimming took 0 bases from V and 1 from J, leaving 26 bases between them. The CDR3 length is 21 residues. Here the CDR3 reads CASSEAHLQGSALLGTDTQYF. The CDR3, as DNA: TGTGCCAGCAGTGAAGCTCACCTACAGGGCAGCGCTCTTCTAGGCACAGATACGCAGTATTTT. Combining the CDR3 with reference TRBV2 and TRBJ2-3 gives the whole variable domain EPEVTQTPSHQVTQMGQEVILRCVPISNHLYFYWYRQILGQKVEFLVSFYNNEISEKSEIFDDQFSVERPDGSNFTLKIRSTKLEDSAMYFCASSEAHLQGSALLGTDTQYFGPGTRLTVL.

The chain carries TRBV19 and TRBJ2-1, with a possible D match to TRBD2 (6 bases). The CDR3 spans 14 residues. V lost 3 bases to trimming and J lost 6 bases, with 12 bases between them. Germline V lookup: CDR1 LNHDA, CDR2 SQIVND (reference sequence). CDR3 sequence reads: CASSMWRDRNEQFF. In DNA, the CDR3 is TGTGCCAGTAGTATGTGGCGGGATCGCAATGAGCAGTTCTTC.

The chain combines TRBV12-3 or TRBV12-4 with TRBJ2-3; D is undetermined. Trimming took off 2 bases at V and 4 bases at J, with 4 bases between the two ends. The CDR3 extends over 12 amino acids. CDR3 nucleotides: TGTGCCAGCAGTTTATCTGCAGATACGCAGTATTTT. It codes for CASSLSADTQYF.

This sequence joins TRBV10-3 and TRBJ1-1; 9 positions match TRBD1. J was trimmed by 3 bases and V by 11 bases; bases with no gene match: 7. This CDR3 region has 13 residues. Germline values: CDR1 ENHRY, CDR2 SYGVKD. Written as DNA, the CDR3 is TGTGCCGTTACAGGGGGCAGGGACACTGAAGCTTTCTTT. Amino acids: CAVTGGRDTEAFF.

V and J are TRBV5-1 and TRBJ2-7; 7 bases agree with TRBD1. The V segment lost 4 bases and the J segment 2 bases; nucleotides outside the gene matches: 9. The CDR3 runs 15 residues. Germline assignment: CDR1 SGHRS and CDR2 YFSETQ. CDR3 protein: CASSPRGGGTYEQYF. CDR3 DNA: TGCGCCAGCAGCCCGCGAGGGGGCGGCACCTACGAGCAGTACTTC.

This rearrangement joins TRBV19 to TRBJ1-1, with TRBD1 identical over 8 bases. CDR1 is LNHDA, CDR2 SQIVND, per germline (reference sequence). The CDR3 contains 15 residues. V dropped 9 bases and J dropped 2; count of bases not matched to a gene: 11. The CDR3 sequence: CARGQVGFLNTEAFF. The CDR3 region has the DNA TGTGCCAGGGGACAGGTTGGTTTCCTAAACACTGAAGCTTTCTTT.

The chain uses TRBV7-9 and TRBJ1-3; D remains unclear. This CDR3 contains 16 residues. Trimming left V 4 bases short and J 0 bases short, with 13 bases between. Germline lookup yields CDR1 SEHNR and CDR2 FQNEAQ (reference sequence). The CDR3 DNA is TGTGCCAGCAGCTCCCGGACGGGGAGCTCTGGAAACACCATATATTTT. This sequence encodes CASSSRTGSSGNTIYF.

The gene calls are TRBV29-1 and TRBJ1-6; TRBD1 agrees at 8 bases. Germline CDR1 reads SQVTM; CDR2 reads ANQGSEA. The ends lost 4 bases at V and 8 bases at J; junction bases unmatched: 7. The CDR3 spans 14 residues. In DNA form, the CDR3 reads TGCAGCGTTGGTTATGGACAGGGCGATTCACCCCTCCACTTT. This encodes CSVGYGQGDSPLHF. Using reference TRBV29-1 and TRBJ1-6 for the parts outside the CDR3, the full variable domain is SAVISQKPSRDICQRGTSLTIQCQVDSQVTMMFWYRQQPGQSLTLIATANQGSEATYESGFVIDKFPISRPNLTFSTLTVSNMSPEDSSIYLCSVGYGQGDSPLHFGNGTRLTVT.

This clone appeared once. This chain joins TRBV12-5 and TRBJ1-1; the D gene is possibly TRBD1 (6 bases). Germline V gene data show CDR1 as LGHNT and CDR2 as FRNRAP. The CDR3 extends over 15 amino acids. Trimming cost V 0 bases and J 6 bases, with 14 bases left between them. CDR3 bases: TGTGCTAGTGGTTTGGTTGGGGGGGCAGGCGCTGAAGCTTTCTTT. Protein product: CASGLVGGAGAEAFF.

The chain has TRBV7-3 and TRBJ2-1; D is ambiguous. Trimming stripped 2 bases from V and 0 bases from J, with 8 bases between. Germline CDR1 is SGHTA and CDR2 is FQGTGA. The CDR3 is made up of 15 amino acids. The CDR3 region has the DNA TGTGCCAGCAGCTTATCGTCGAGCTCCTACAATGAGCAGTTCTTC. This translates into CASSLSSSSYNEQFF.

This clone came up once. The chain has TRBV21-1 and TRBJ2-2; the table's D call, TRBD1, was not checked against the DNA. TRBV21-1 is deemed a pseudogene. This CDR3 has 15 amino acids. CDR3 region: CASSRPLQGKGELFF. The CDR3 DNA is TGTGCCAGCAGCAGACCTTTGCAGGGTAAGGGGGAGCTGTTTTTT.

The chain couples TRBV5-6 to TRBJ1-3; 8 nucleotides line up with TRBD1. Trimming took 2 bases from V and 2 from J; bases not matched to a gene: 3. The CDR3 spans 15 residues. Germline V CDR1 and CDR2: SGHDT, YYEEEE. The DNA of the CDR3 is TGTGCCAGCAGCTTAAGACAGGGGACTGGAAACACCATATATTTT. Translation: CASSLRQGTGNTIYF.

V usage is TRBV5-1 and J usage is TRBJ2-7; no definite D call. V was trimmed by 4 bases and J by 1 base, leaving 9 bases between them. This CDR3 is 13 amino acids long. Germline CDR1 reads SGHRS; CDR2 reads YFSETQ. CDR3 region: CASSGQVSYEQYF. The CDR3 coding sequence is TGCGCCAGCAGCGGCCAGGTTTCCTACGAGCAGTACTTC.

The sample holds one count of this clone. The rearrangement joins TRBV25-1 to TRBJ1-3; D is ambiguous. Per the germline V gene, CDR1 is MGHDK and CDR2 is SYGVNS. V dropped 3 bases and J dropped 0 bases, with 9 bases sitting between them. The CDR3 is made up of 15 amino acids. The DNA for the CDR3 is TGTGCCAGCAGTGACCCGGGGAGCTCTGGAAACACCATATATTTT. It encodes CASSDPGSSGNTIYF.

This clone was picked up one time. For the CDR3, the DNA is TGCAGCGCCCACAGGGTGGAAGAGACCCAGTACTTC. It yields the protein CSAHRVEETQYF. V is TRBV29-1 and J is TRBJ2-5; D perhaps matches TRBD1 (6 bases). Trimming removed 7 bases from V and 3 bases from J, with 12 bases in between. The CDR3 is made up of 12 amino acids. Per the germline V gene, CDR1 is SQVTM and CDR2 is ANQGSEA.

This clone has a handful of counts. The rearrangement joins TRBV5-4 to TRBJ1-4; the D is unclear. The CDR3 spans 14 residues. CDR1 and CDR2 (germline): SGHNT, YYREEE (reference sequence). V was clipped by 3 bases and J by 8 bases, with 14 bases between them. In nucleotides, the CDR3 is TGTGCCAGCAGCTCCCGGGTCGGAGAGGAAAAACTGTTTTTT. Protein product: CASSSRVGEEKLFF.

This clone was recorded once. V usage is TRBV7-3 and J usage is TRBJ2-3; 8 nucleotides match TRBD2. The CDR3 has 15 amino acids. The V segment lost 8 bases and the J segment 1 base; nucleotides outside the gene matches: 8. Germline V lookup: CDR1 SGHTA, CDR2 FQGTGA. CDR3 in DNA: TGTGCCAGCTCGGGGGGGCCTCAGGGCACAGATACGCAGTATTTT. It yields the protein CASSGGPQGTDTQYF. Full variable domain (remainder filled in from reference TRBV7-3 and TRBJ2-3): GAGVSQTPSNKVTEKGKYVELRCDPISGHTALYWYRQSLGQGPEFLIYFQGTGAADDSGLPNDRFFAVRPEGSVSTLKIQRTERGDSAVYLCASSGGPQGTDTQYFGPGTRLTVL.

This chain connects TRBV3-1 (or the pseudogene TRBV3-2) to TRBJ2-2, with D uncertain. Per germline, CDR1 LGHDT and CDR2 YNNKEL (reference sequence). The CDR3 runs to 14 residues. Trimming left V 4 bases short and J 7 bases short, with 13 bases between. Here the CDR3 DNA reads TGTGCCAGCAGCCCCCTGAGTACCCGCGGGGAGCTGTTTTTT. This translates into CASSPLSTRGELFF.

This chain joins TRBV24-1 and TRBJ2-2; D unclear. Germline V CDR1 and CDR2: KGHDR, SFDVKD. V lost 0 bases to trimming and J lost 6 bases, with 7 bases between them. The CDR3 spans 14 residues. CDR3 DNA: TGTGCCACCAGTGATTTGCAACTTCCCGGGGAGCTGTTTTTT. The encoded protein is CATSDLQLPGELFF.

This sequence joins TRBV18 and TRBJ2-7; 8 bases line up with TRBD1. V gave up 10 bases and J gave up 3 bases; unmatched junction bases: 11. CDR3 length: 14 amino acids. Per the germline V gene, CDR1 is KGHSH and CDR2 is LQKENI. CDR3 residues: CATRSGQEDYEQYF. The DNA for the CDR3 is TGTGCCACCCGATCGGGACAGGAGGACTACGAGCAGTACTTC.

This clone was observed a single time. The genes are TRBV11-3 and TRBJ2-1; D not certain. V was clipped by 0 bases and J by 9 bases, with 12 bases between them. The CDR3 has 14 amino acids. Germline V lookup: CDR1 SGHNT, CDR2 YENEEA. In DNA form, the CDR3 reads TGTGCCAGCAGCTTAGATGGTGTGAGTGGTGAGCAGTTCTTC. The encoded protein is CASSLDGVSGEQFF.

This chain uses TRBV30 with TRBJ2-5; TRBD1 agrees at 12 bases. J lost 6 bases, V lost 2 bases, and 7 bases had no gene match. The CDR3 is made up of 15 amino acids. Germline CDR1 and CDR2: GTSNPN and SVGIG (reference sequence). Written as DNA, the CDR3 is TGTGCCTGGAGTCCTCGGGACAGGGGGCGGAAGACCCAGTACTTC. Residues: CAWSPRDRGRKTQYF.

V is TRBV6-4 and J is TRBJ2-7, with TRBD1 identical over 7 bases. This CDR3 is 15 amino acids long. The germline CDR1 and CDR2 sequences are MRHNA and SNTAGT. Unmatched junction bases numbered 8, after V lost 4 bases and J lost 2 bases. The CDR3 nucleotides read TGTGCCAGCAGTGTCAGGGGGAGAGGGGCCTACGAGCAGTACTTC. It encodes CASSVRGRGAYEQYF.

The gene calls are TRBV6-2 or TRBV6-3 and TRBJ2-7; D is possibly TRBD2 (5 bases). The V gene's germline CDR1 is MNHEY and CDR2 SVGEGT. The CDR3 extends over 13 amino acids. V gave up 0 bases and J gave up 7 bases, with 10 bases separating them. The DNA for the CDR3 is TGTGCCAGCAGTTACTCAAAGGACTTTGAGCAGTACTTC. It encodes CASSYSKDFEQYF.

In its sample, this clone was seen once. The V and J genes are TRBV25-1 and TRBJ1-2, with 8 bases matching TRBD1. Trimming at V came to 3 bases and at J to 4 bases, leaving 7 bases not matched to a gene. This CDR3 comprises 15 residues. The germline V gene encodes CDR1 MGHDK and CDR2 SYGVNS. The CDR3 region is CASSDDRGESYGYTF. The CDR3 DNA reads as TGTGCCAGCAGTGACGACAGGGGAGAGAGCTATGGCTACACCTTC.

J is TRBJ2-5 and V is TRBV9, with D tentatively TRBD1 (6 bases). The CDR3 sequence is 14 residues long. CDR1 and CDR2 from the germline V gene are SGDLS and YYNGEE. V lost 5 bases and J lost 3, with 14 bases in between. In DNA, the CDR3 is TGTGCCAGCAGGGCAACAGGGTACGAAGAGACCCAGTACTTC. Encoded protein: CASRATGYEETQYF.